One sample yielded the 8 T cell receptor beta chains listed below, sequenced in a study of shared clonotypes between healthy human individuals. Repertoires were generated with immunoSEQ multiplex PCR, while TCRdb's copy carries only in-frame clones and drops some. The sample yields about 700,000 clones, around 72% seen once. The sample taken for sequencing was memory CD4+ T cells sorted from blood. The subset: CD45RA-negative fraction. The receptors stem from a woman between 25 and 40 years old in good health.

This chain connects TRBV6-1 to TRBJ2-7, with D tentatively TRBD2 (6 bases). V lost 1 base to trimming and J lost 1 base, with 14 bases between them. There are 16 residues in the CDR3. Germline V gene sequence: CDR1 MNHNS, CDR2 SASEGT. CDR3 bases: TGTGCCAGCAGTGAAGTGGTTGCGGGGCCGTCCTACGAGCAGTACTTC. This codes for CASSEVVAGPSYEQYF.

The rearrangement uses TRBV2 and TRBJ1-5, with D possibly being TRBD1 (6 bases). The germline V gene has CDR1 SNHLY and CDR2 FYNNEI. V gave up 7 bases and J gave up 0 bases, with 16 bases separating them. This CDR3 is 16 amino acids long. The CDR3 reads CASKIEGGISNQPQHF. For the CDR3, the DNA is TGTGCCAGCAAGATAGAGGGGGGTATTAGCAATCAGCCCCAGCATTTT.

A note on this clone: This sample also contains other DNA sequences that code for the same CDR3. J is TRBJ2-5 and V is TRBV5-1, with D uncertain. CDR3 size: 11 residues. From germline, CDR1 is SGHRS and CDR2 YFSETQ. V gave up 1 base and J gave up 4 bases, with 2 bases separating them. CDR3 in DNA: TGCGCCAGCAGCTTGAGAGAGACCCAGTACTTC. It specifies CASSLRETQYF.

The rearrangement joins TRBV29-1 to TRBJ1-6, with D uncertain. Trimming removed 4 bases at V and 7 bases at J, with 11 bases between. The CDR3 extends over 13 amino acids. From germline, CDR1 is SQVTM and CDR2 ANQGSEA. The CDR3 nucleotides are TGCAGCGTTGGGGAGACCCTAAATTCACCCCTCCACTTT. This sequence encodes CSVGETLNSPLHF.

This chain uses TRBV28 with TRBJ2-6; 9 bases map to TRBD1. This CDR3 spans 16 amino acids. V gave up 8 bases and J gave up 3 bases; unmatched junction bases: 8. Germline CDR1 MDHEN, CDR2 SYDVKM. DNA for the CDR3: TGTGCCAGCGTTACAGGGGGCGCGAGTGGGGCCAACGTCCTGACTTTC. Translated, it gives CASVTGGASGANVLTF.

Concerning this clone itself: A far bigger clonotype differs at one base, so this is likely a read error. This specimen includes other DNA sequences encoding the same CDR3. This chain links TRBV11-2 with TRBJ2-1; a weak D match, TRBD2 (6 bases). The CDR3 totals 14 residues. CDR1 and CDR2 (germline): SGHAT, FQNNGV. CDR3 DNA sequence: TGTGCCAGTAGCTCGGGACTGGCCTACAATGAGCAGTTCTTC. Encoded protein: CASSSGLAYNEQFF. The complete variable domain, with remaining parts taken from reference TRBV11-2 and TRBJ2-1, reads EAGVAQSPRYKIIEKRQSVAFWCNPISGHATLYWYQQILGQGPKLLIQFQNNGVVDDSQLPKDRFSAERLKGVDSTLKIQPAKLEDSAVYLCASSSGLAYNEQFFGPGTRLTVL.

This clone was detected only a few times. The V and J genes are TRBV7-9 and TRBJ2-1; perhaps TRBD2 as D (5 bases). The CDR3 runs 13 residues. V was cut by 5 bases and J by 11 bases, with 16 bases left in between. Germline V gives CDR1 SEHNR, CDR2 FQNEAQ (reference sequence). CDR3 DNA: TGTGCCAGCAGCCCTACTCGGGATCTTCAGCAGTTCTTC. It yields the protein CASSPTRDLQQFF.

The chain is built from TRBV6-6 and TRBJ2-1; unclear D gene. V lost 10 bases and J lost 7, with 11 bases in between. This CDR3 spans 11 amino acids. Per germline, CDR1 MNHNY and CDR2 SVGAGI (reference sequence). CDR3 residues: CATSEGNEQFF. The CDR3 DNA follows: TGTGCCACCTCCGAAGGGAATGAGCAGTTCTTC.